Below are 29 T cell receptor beta chains sequenced from a single sample in a study of shared clonotypes between healthy human individuals. The naive CD8 population came from CD45RO-negative cells selected for CCR7, without terminally differentiated effector memory CD45RA+ cells. TCRdb keeps only in-frame clones here, not all; method: immunoSEQ multiplex PCR. There are 550,000 to 600,000 clones in the sample; roughly 98% occur only once, and 0.3% lies in the top ten. Sequenced material: naive CD8+ T cells sorted from blood. Source of these receptors: a man younger than 45 in good health.

The chain recombines TRBV5-5 with TRBJ2-7; D remains unclear. CDR3 length: 13 residues. The germline CDR1 and CDR2 sequences are SGHKS and YYEKEE (reference sequence). V shed 3 bases and J shed 3 bases, with 10 bases lying between them. The CDR3 sequence: CASSSWTGYEQYF. DNA of the CDR3: TGTGCCAGCAGCTCCTGGACGGGCTACGAGCAGTACTTC.

This chain joins TRBV27 and TRBJ2-2; 7 nucleotides align to TRBD1. CDR1 and CDR2 from the germline V gene are MNHEY and SMNVEV (reference sequence). The junction had 3 bases not matched to a gene; V was cut back by 5 bases and J by 0 bases. There are 15 residues in the CDR3. CDR3 sequence reads: CASSQGTANTGELFF. The DNA of the CDR3 is TGTGCCAGCAGTCAAGGGACAGCGAACACCGGGGAGCTGTTTTTT.

V usage is TRBV27 and J usage is TRBJ2-7; D gene uncertain. Germline V gives CDR1 MNHEY, CDR2 SMNVEV (reference sequence). The CDR3 contains 13 residues. Trimming left V 3 bases short and J 3 bases short, with 9 bases between. CDR3 nucleotides: TGTGCCAGCAGTTTCGGCCCCGACTACGAGCAGTACTTC. This translates into CASSFGPDYEQYF.

The gene calls are TRBV28 and TRBJ2-3; D unresolved. The CDR3 totals 14 residues. The ends were cut back, 2 bases at V and 3 bases at J, with 9 bases in the middle. Germline V gene sequence: CDR1 MDHEN, CDR2 SYDVKM. CDR3 nucleotides: TGTGCCAGCAGTTTAGCTTCTGTAACAGATACGCAGTATTTT. Amino acids: CASSLASVTDTQYF. Full variable domain (outside the CDR3, taken from reference TRBV28 and TRBJ2-3): DVKVTQSSRYLVKRTGEKVFLECVQDMDHENMFWYRQDPGLGLRLIYFSYDVKMKEKGDIPEGYSVSREKKERFSLILESASTNQTSMYLCASSLASVTDTQYFGPGTRLTVL.

This rearrangement joins TRBV28 to TRBJ1-5; 9 nucleotides align to TRBD1. V was pared by 2 bases and J by 6 bases, with 5 bases of the junction left unmatched. Per germline, CDR1 MDHEN and CDR2 SYDVKM. The CDR3 length is 15 residues. CDR3 bases: TGTGCCAGCAGTTTAGCGGGACAGGGAACTCAGCCCCAGCATTTT. Its protein product is CASSLAGQGTQPQHF.

The chain links TRBV10-3 to TRBJ1-1; perhaps TRBD1 as D (5 bases). The germline CDR1 and CDR2 sequences are ENHRY and SYGVKD. V was trimmed by 4 bases and J by 1 base, leaving 13 bases between them. The CDR3 loop spans 15 amino acids. CDR3 in DNA: TGTGCCATCAGTGGGGGCTACCTGAGGAACACTGAAGCTTTCTTT. This encodes CAISGGYLRNTEAFF.

The chain joins TRBV7-9 to TRBJ2-5, with a tentative D call TRBD1 (6 bases). The length of the CDR3 is 15 residues. Trimming took 0 bases from V and 5 from J, leaving 13 bases between them. From germline, CDR1 is SEHNR and CDR2 FQNEAQ (reference sequence). In nucleotides, the CDR3 is TGTGCCAGCAGCTTAGCAGGCAGGGGATGGGAGACCCAGTACTTC. Translated: CASSLAGRGWETQYF.

The V gene is TRBV6-1, the J gene TRBJ2-1, with TRBD1 as a possible D gene (7 bases). Germline V gives CDR1 MNHNS, CDR2 SASEGT. CDR3 length: 15 amino acids. Trimming shortened V by 8 bases and J by 5 bases, and 19 bases separated the two germline ends. The CDR3 is CASSNRGTANNEQFF. CDR3 nucleotides: TGTGCCAGCTCTAACCGGGGGACAGCTAACAATGAGCAGTTCTTC.

The chain uses TRBV7-9 and TRBJ2-3, with D perhaps TRBD1 (6 bases). The length of the CDR3 is 15 residues. The germline V and J ends were trimmed by 11 bases and 2 bases, with 20 bases remaining between them. Germline V gene lookup returns CDR1 SEHNR and CDR2 FQNEAQ (reference sequence). CDR3 in amino acids: CAEGLRGTYTDTQYF. In DNA, the CDR3 is TGTGCCGAAGGATTACGAGGGACATACACAGATACGCAGTATTTT.

V gene TRBV25-1 combines with J gene TRBJ1-1; D is unclear. V shed 1 base and J shed 4 bases, with 10 bases lying between them. The CDR3 is 14 residues long. Germline-derived CDR1 and CDR2 are MGHDK and SYGVNS. CDR3 DNA: TGTGCCAGCAGTGAATTTGGGGAGGTCACTGAAGCTTTCTTT. Translating gives CASSEFGEVTEAFF.

The V call is TRBV10-3, the J call TRBJ2-5, with 7 nucleotides matching TRBD2. Germline CDR1 and CDR2: ENHRY and SYGVKD. V shed 1 base, J shed 5 bases, and the junction held 10 bases outside the gene matches. This CDR3 is 16 amino acids long. CDR3 loop: CAISEWTETSRETQYF. The CDR3 DNA follows: TGTGCCATCAGTGAGTGGACGGAGACTAGCAGGGAGACCCAGTACTTC.

The chain recombines TRBV4-1 with TRBJ1-5; possibly TRBD1 for D (6 bases). The CDR3 extends over 15 amino acids. V lost 1 base to trimming and J lost 5 bases, with 12 bases between them. Germline V gene lookup returns CDR1 MGHRA and CDR2 YSYEKL. CDR3 bases: TGCGCCAGCAGCCAAGCTTTAGACAGGCATCAGCCCCAGCATTTT. Its translation is CASSQALDRHQPQHF.

The rearrangement links TRBV4-3 to TRBJ2-7; 12 nucleotides line up with TRBD2. Per the germline V gene, CDR1 is LGHNA and CDR2 is YSLEER. After removal of 4 bases from V and 0 bases from J, the junction contained 7 bases not matched to a gene. The CDR3 is made up of 17 amino acids. The CDR3 is CASSPRLAGGSSYEQYF. The DNA for the CDR3 is TGCGCCAGCAGCCCCCGGCTAGCGGGAGGGAGCTCCTACGAGCAGTACTTC.

This rearrangement joins TRBV25-1 to TRBJ2-2; D might be TRBD2 (6 bases). This CDR3 contains 15 residues. V was cut by 7 bases and J by 2 bases, with 14 bases left in between. The germline CDR1 and CDR2 sequences are MGHDK and SYGVNS. CDR3 amino acids: CASTRGGTNTGELFF. The CDR3 DNA follows: TGTGCCAGCACCCGCGGCGGGACTAACACCGGGGAGCTGTTTTTT.

In DNA, the CDR3 is TGTGCCAGCAGCTTATTATCCCCAGGGCCCACTGAAGCTTTCTTT. Translating it yields CASSLLSPGPTEAFF. The rearrangement uses TRBV7-9 and TRBJ1-1; tentatively, D is TRBD1 (5 bases). Trimming shortened V by 2 bases and J by 4 bases, and 14 bases separated the two germline ends. Germline V gene sequence: CDR1 SEHNR, CDR2 FQNEAQ (reference sequence). The CDR3 has 15 residues.

The chain is built from TRBV11-2 and TRBJ2-1; 15 bases line up with TRBD2. Trimming cost V 5 bases and J 7 bases; bases outside gene matches: 6. The CDR3 has 16 amino acids. From germline, CDR1 is SGHAT and CDR2 FQNNGV. The CDR3 spells CASSPGLAGGGNEQFF. In nucleotides, the CDR3 is TGTGCCAGCAGCCCGGGACTAGCGGGAGGCGGGAATGAGCAGTTCTTC.

Note on this clone: This sample also contains other DNA sequences that code for the same CDR3. The J gene is TRBJ2-2, the V gene TRBV5-1, with no clear D. This CDR3 comprises 12 residues. Germline CDR1 and CDR2: SGHRS and YFSETQ. Deletions cut 4 bases from V and 4 bases from J, with 5 bases between. The DNA for the CDR3 is TGCGCCAGCAGCCGGTCCACCGGGGAGCTGTTTTTT. It codes for CASSRSTGELFF.

J is TRBJ2-3 and V is TRBV5-4, with D maybe TRBD2 (6 bases). The CDR3 contains 15 residues. CDR1 is SGHNT, CDR2 YYREEE, per germline (reference sequence). Trimming removed 2 bases from V and 1 base from J, with 11 bases in between. CDR3 amino acids: CASSFIGGGTDTQYF. For the CDR3, the DNA is TGTGCCAGCAGCTTCATCGGGGGTGGCACAGATACGCAGTATTTT.

The CDR3: CASSAPTNSHEQYF. The CDR3, as DNA: TGTGCCAGCAGCGCCCCTACTAATTCCCACGAGCAGTACTTC. V and J are TRBV9 and TRBJ2-7; no definite D call. V lost 3 bases and J lost 5, with 15 bases in between. CDR3 length: 14 residues. The germline gives CDR1 SGDLS, CDR2 YYNGEE.

The chain couples TRBV6-5 to TRBJ2-3; 9 positions match TRBD1. V was clipped by 3 bases and J by 1 base; unmatched bases: 2. The CDR3 spans 15 residues. From germline, CDR1 is MNHEY and CDR2 SVGAGI. The CDR3 protein is CASSYWTGGTDTQYF. Here the CDR3 DNA reads TGTGCCAGCAGTTATTGGACAGGGGGCACAGATACGCAGTATTTT.

This chain joins TRBV13 and TRBJ2-7; D is possibly TRBD1 (5 bases). The V end was cut by 5 bases, the J end by 1 base, with 12 bases between. The CDR3 sequence is 14 residues long. From germline, CDR1 is PRHDT and CDR2 FYEKMQ (reference sequence). DNA for the CDR3: TGTGCCAGCAGCGGCCGACAGATTTCCTACGAGCAGTACTTC. It yields the protein CASSGRQISYEQYF.

The genes are TRBV6-5 and TRBJ2-7; TRBD1 is a possible D gene (6 bases). This CDR3 contains 14 residues. Germline V gene sequence: CDR1 MNHEY, CDR2 SVGAGI. V lost 6 bases, J lost 2 bases, and 14 bases lay in between. CDR3 protein: CASSPTDRAYEQYF. In DNA form, the CDR3 reads TGTGCCAGCAGCCCCACGGACAGAGCCTACGAGCAGTACTTC.

This chain uses TRBV29-1 with TRBJ2-7; D is possibly TRBD1 (9 bases). Trimming took off 0 bases at V and 3 bases at J, with 15 bases between the two ends. Germline V gene sequence: CDR1 SQVTM, CDR2 ANQGSEA. This CDR3 region has 15 residues. CDR3 in amino acids: CSVEDSGTGFYEQYF. The CDR3 nucleotides read TGCAGCGTTGAAGATAGCGGGACAGGGTTCTACGAGCAGTACTTC.

The rearrangement uses TRBV9 and TRBJ1-2; 7 bases map to TRBD1. The J segment lost 3 bases and the V segment lost 2 bases, leaving 4 bases of the junction unmatched. The CDR3 loop spans 14 amino acids. Germline V gene lookup returns CDR1 SGDLS and CDR2 YYNGEE. This CDR3 is CASSVTGTDYGYTF. The CDR3 DNA follows: TGTGCCAGCAGCGTGACCGGGACAGACTATGGCTACACCTTC.

This clone has only one observation. The gene calls are TRBV6-6 and TRBJ2-1, with TRBD2 matching over 7 bases. V trimming: 2 bases; J trimming: 7 bases; junction bases outside the gene matches: 2. Germline V gene data show CDR1 as MNHNY and CDR2 as SVGAGI (reference sequence). The CDR3 extends over 13 amino acids. The CDR3 DNA sequence: TGTGCCAGCAGTTACATTAGCGGGAATGAGCAGTTCTTC. This encodes CASSYISGNEQFF.

This chain uses TRBV15 with TRBJ2-4, with 7 bases aligning to TRBD2. The germline CDR1 and CDR2 sequences are LNHNV and YYDKDF (reference sequence). This CDR3 is 18 amino acids long. V shed 8 bases and J 0 bases; nucleotides not matched to a gene: 16. The CDR3 DNA follows: TGTGCCACCGAAAGCCGGCGGGAGAGGGGCTTAGCCAAAAACATTCAGTACTTC. Its translation is CATESRRERGLAKNIQYF.

The chain couples TRBV7-9 to TRBJ2-1, with TRBD1 matching 7 bases. The CDR3 runs 14 residues. From germline, CDR1 is SEHNR and CDR2 FQNEAQ (reference sequence). Losses at the gene ends were 2 bases for V and 5 bases for J; bases not matched to a gene: 3. CDR3 bases: TGTGCCAGCAGCTTAATAACAGGGGACAATGAGCAGTTCTTC. Amino acid sequence: CASSLITGDNEQFF.

V is TRBV11-2 and J is TRBJ2-3; 8 positions match TRBD1. V gave up 9 bases and J gave up 7 bases; unmatched junction bases: 6. Germline CDR1 is SGHAT and CDR2 is FQNNGV. The CDR3 covers 12 residues. Here the CDR3 reads CASSRGRNTQYF. The CDR3 bases are TGTGCCAGTAGCAGGGGGCGAAATACGCAGTATTTT.

The gene calls are TRBV5-4 and TRBJ2-2; 7 positions match TRBD2. Trimming removed 2 bases from V and 3 bases from J; junction bases left unmatched: 13. The germline CDR1 and CDR2 sequences are SGHNT and YYREEE (reference sequence). This CDR3 comprises 18 residues. CDR3 sequence (DNA): TGTGCCAGCAGCTTCTTCGGGGGGTCGGGAGGTCACACCGGGGAGCTGTTTTTT. Translating it yields CASSFFGGSGGHTGELFF.